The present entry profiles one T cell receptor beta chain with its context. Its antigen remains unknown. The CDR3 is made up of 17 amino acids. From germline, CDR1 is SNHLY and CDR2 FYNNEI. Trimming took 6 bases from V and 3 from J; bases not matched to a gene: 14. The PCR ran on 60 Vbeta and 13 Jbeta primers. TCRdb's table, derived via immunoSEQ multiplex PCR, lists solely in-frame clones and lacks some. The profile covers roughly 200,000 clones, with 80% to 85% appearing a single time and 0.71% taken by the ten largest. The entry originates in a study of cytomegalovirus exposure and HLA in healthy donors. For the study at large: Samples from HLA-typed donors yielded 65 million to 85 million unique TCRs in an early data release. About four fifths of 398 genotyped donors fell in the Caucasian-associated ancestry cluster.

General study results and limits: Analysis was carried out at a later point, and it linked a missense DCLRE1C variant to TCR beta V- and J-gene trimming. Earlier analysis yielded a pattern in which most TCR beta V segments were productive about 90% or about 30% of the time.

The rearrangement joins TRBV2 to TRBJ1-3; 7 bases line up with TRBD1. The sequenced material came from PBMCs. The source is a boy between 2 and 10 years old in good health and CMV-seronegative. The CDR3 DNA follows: TGTGCCAGCAGGGGCCTCCCAACGACAGGGCTTGGAAACACCATATATTTT. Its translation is CASRGLPTTGLGNTIYF.